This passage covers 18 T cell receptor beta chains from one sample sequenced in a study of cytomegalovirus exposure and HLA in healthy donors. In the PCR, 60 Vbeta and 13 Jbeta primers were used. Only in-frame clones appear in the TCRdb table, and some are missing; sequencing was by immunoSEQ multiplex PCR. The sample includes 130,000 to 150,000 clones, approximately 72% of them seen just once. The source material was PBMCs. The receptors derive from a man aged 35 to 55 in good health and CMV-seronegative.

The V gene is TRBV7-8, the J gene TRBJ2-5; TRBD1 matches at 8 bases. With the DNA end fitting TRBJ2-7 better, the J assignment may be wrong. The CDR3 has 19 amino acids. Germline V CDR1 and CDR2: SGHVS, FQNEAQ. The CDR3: CASSWDRRSFGRRPYEQYF. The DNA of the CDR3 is TGTGCCAGCAGCTGGGACAGGAGGTCGTTCGGTCGCCGGCCCTACGAGCAGTACTTC.

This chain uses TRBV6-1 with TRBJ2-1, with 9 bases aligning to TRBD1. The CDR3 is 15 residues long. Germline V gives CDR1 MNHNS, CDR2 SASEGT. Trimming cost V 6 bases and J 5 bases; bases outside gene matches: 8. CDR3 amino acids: CASRPHRGRDNEQFF. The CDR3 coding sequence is TGTGCCAGCAGGCCTCACAGGGGGCGGGACAATGAGCAGTTCTTC.

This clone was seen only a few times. The CDR3: CASSIAPDSPREQYF. Here the CDR3 DNA reads TGTGCCAGTAGTATAGCCCCGGACAGCCCCCGGGAGCAGTACTTC. The chain uses TRBV19 and TRBJ2-7; a possible D gene is TRBD1 (6 bases). The V end lost 1 base, the J end lost 7 bases, and 17 bases lay between the germline ends. Germline assignment: CDR1 LNHDA and CDR2 SQIVND (reference sequence). The CDR3 length is 15 residues.

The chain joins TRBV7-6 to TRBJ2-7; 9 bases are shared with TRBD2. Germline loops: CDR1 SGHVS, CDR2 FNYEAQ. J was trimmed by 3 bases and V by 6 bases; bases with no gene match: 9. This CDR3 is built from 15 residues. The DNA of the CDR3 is TGTGCCAGCAGTTTCGATAGCGGGAGATTCTACGAGCAGTACTTC. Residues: CASSFDSGRFYEQYF.

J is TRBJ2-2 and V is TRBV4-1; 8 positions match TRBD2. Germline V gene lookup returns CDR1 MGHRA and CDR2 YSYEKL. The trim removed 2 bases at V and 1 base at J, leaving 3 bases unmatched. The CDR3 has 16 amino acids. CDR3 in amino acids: CASSQLAGLNTGELFF. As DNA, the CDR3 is TGCGCCAGCAGCCAATTAGCGGGGCTGAACACCGGGGAGCTGTTTTTT.

CDR3 protein: CASSLWNEDTEAFF. The CDR3 DNA is TGTGCCAGCAGCTTGTGGAACGAGGACACTGAAGCTTTCTTT. The chain couples TRBV5-8 to TRBJ1-1; D remains unclear. V lost 1 base to trimming and J lost 3 bases, with 10 bases between them. Germline V gene lookup returns CDR1 SGHTS and CDR2 YDEGEE. CDR3 length: 14 amino acids.

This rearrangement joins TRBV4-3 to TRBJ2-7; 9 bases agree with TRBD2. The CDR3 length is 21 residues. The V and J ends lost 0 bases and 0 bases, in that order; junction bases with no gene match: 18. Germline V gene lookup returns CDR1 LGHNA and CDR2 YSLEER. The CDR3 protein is CASSQEPPGASGIGGSYEQYF. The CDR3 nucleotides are TGCGCCAGCAGCCAAGAGCCCCCAGGGGCTAGCGGGATAGGGGGCTCCTACGAGCAGTACTTC.

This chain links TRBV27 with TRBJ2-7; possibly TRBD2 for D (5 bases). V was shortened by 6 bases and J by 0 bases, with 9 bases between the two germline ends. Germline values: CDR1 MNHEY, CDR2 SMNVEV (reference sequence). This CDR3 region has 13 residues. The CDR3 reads CASSGRGSYEQYF. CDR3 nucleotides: TGTGCCAGCAGCGGACGGGGCTCCTACGAGCAGTACTTC.

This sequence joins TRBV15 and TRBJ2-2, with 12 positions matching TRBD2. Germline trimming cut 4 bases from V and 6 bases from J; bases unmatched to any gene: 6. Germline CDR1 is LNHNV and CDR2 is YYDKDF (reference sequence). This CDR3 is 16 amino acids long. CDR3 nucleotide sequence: TGTGCCACCAGCACCCATCTAGCGGGAGGGGCCGGGGAGCTGTTTTTT. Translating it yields CATSTHLAGGAGELFF.

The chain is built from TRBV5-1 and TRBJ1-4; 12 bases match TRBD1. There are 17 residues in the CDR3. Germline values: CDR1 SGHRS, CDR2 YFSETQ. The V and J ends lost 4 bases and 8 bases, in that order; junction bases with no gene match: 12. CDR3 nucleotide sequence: TGCGCCAGCAGCCTCTCTCCGGGACAGGGGGCGCGGGAAAAACTGTTTTTT. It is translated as CASSLSPGQGAREKLFF.

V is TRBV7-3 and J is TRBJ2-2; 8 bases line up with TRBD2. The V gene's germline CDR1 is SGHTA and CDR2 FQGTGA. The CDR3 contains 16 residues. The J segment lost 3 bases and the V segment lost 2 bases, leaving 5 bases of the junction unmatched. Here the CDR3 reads CASSLGGSGDTGELFF. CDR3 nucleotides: TGTGCCAGCAGCTTAGGGGGTAGCGGGGACACCGGGGAGCTGTTTTTT.

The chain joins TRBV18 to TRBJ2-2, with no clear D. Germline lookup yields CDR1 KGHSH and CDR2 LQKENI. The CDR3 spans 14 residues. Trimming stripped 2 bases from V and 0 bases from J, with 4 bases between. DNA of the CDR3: TGTGCCAGCTCACCAGACACGAACACCGGGGAGCTGTTTTTT. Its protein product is CASSPDTNTGELFF.

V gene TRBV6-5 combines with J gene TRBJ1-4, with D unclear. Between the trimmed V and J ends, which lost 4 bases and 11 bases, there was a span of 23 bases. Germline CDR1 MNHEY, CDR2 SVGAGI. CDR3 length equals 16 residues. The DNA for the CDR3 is TGTGCCAGCAGTTTCGACATCCCGGTGGCGCCGTTGAAACTGTTTTTT. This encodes CASSFDIPVAPLKLFF.

CDR3 loop: CATSEGDTQYF. CDR3 bases: TGTGCCACCAGTGAGGGTGATACGCAGTATTTT. V usage is TRBV19 and J usage is TRBJ2-3, with a tentative D call TRBD2 (5 bases). CDR1 LNHDA and CDR2 SQIVND come from the germline V gene (reference sequence). V was cut by 10 bases and J by 6 bases, with 11 bases left in between. The CDR3 has 11 amino acids.

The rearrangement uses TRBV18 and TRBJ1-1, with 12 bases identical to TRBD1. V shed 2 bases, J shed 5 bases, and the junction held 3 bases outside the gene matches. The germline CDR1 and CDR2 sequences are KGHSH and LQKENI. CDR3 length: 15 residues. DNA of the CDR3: TGTGCCAGCTCACCAGGGACAGGGGGCGAGACTGAAGCTTTCTTT. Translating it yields CASSPGTGGETEAFF.

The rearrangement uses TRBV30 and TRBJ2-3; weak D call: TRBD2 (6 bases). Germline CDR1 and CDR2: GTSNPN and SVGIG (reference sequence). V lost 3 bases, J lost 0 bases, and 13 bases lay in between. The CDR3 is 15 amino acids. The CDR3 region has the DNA TGTGCCTGGAGGCCGGGAGTAGGGAGCACAGATACGCAGTATTTT. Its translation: CAWRPGVGSTDTQYF. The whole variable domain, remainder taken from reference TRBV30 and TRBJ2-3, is SQTIHQWPATLVQPVGSPLSLECTVEGTSNPNLYWYRQAAGRGLQLLFYSVGIGQISSEVPQNLSASRPQDRQFILSSKKLLLSDSGFYLCAWRPGVGSTDTQYFGPGTRLTVL.

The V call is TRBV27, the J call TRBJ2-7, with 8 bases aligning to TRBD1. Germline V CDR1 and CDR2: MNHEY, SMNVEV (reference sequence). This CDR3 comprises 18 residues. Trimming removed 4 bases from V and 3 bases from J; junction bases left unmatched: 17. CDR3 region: CASSSLTISTGAFYEQYF. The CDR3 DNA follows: TGTGCCAGCAGTTCACTCACTATATCGACAGGGGCCTTCTACGAGCAGTACTTC.

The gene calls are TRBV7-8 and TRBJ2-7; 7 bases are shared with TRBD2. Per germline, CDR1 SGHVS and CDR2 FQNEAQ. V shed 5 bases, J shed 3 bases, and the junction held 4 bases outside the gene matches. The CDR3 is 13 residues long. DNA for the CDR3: TGTGCCAGCAGCCCGCGCGGGAGCTACGAGCAGTACTTC. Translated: CASSPRGSYEQYF.